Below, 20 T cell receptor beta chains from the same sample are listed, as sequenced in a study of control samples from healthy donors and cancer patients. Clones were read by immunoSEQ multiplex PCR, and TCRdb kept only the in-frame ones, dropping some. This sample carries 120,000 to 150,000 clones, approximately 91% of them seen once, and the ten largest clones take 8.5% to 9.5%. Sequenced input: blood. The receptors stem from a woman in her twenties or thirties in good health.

CDR3 nucleotides: TGTGCCAGCAGCCCCGGACAGGCTAACTATGGCTACACCTTC. Its translation: CASSPGQANYGYTF. This chain connects TRBV5-4 to TRBJ1-2, with 7 positions matching TRBD1. The CDR3 is 14 amino acids. V gave up 4 bases and J gave up 0 bases; unmatched junction bases: 3. Germline V gene data show CDR1 as SGHNT and CDR2 as YYREEE (reference sequence).

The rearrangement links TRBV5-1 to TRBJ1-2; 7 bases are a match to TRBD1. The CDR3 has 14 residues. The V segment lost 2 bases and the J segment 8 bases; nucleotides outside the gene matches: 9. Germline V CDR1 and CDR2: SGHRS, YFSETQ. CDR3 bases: TGCGCCAGCAGCTTAGACAGGGTTTCGGGGGGCTACACCTTC. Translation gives CASSLDRVSGGYTF. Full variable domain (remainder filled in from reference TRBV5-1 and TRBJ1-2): KAGVTQTPRYLIKTRGQQVTLSCSPISGHRSVSWYQQTPGQGLQFLFEYFSETQRNKGNFPGRFSGRQFSNSRSEMNVSTLELGDSALYLCASSLDRVSGGYTFGSGTRLTVV.

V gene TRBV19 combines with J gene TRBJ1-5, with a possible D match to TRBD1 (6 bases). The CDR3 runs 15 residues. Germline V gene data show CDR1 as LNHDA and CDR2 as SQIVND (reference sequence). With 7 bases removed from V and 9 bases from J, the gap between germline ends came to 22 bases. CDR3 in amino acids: CASKATGNEAWPQHF. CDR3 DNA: TGTGCCAGTAAGGCGACAGGAAATGAGGCATGGCCCCAGCATTTT.

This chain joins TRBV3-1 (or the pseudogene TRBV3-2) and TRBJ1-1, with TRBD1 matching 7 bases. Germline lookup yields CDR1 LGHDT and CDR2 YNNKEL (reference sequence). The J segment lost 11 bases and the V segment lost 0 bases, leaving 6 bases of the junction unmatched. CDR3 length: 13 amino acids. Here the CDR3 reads CASSQEGGRQAFF. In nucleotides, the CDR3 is TGTGCCAGCAGCCAAGAAGGGGGCAGGCAGGCTTTCTTT.

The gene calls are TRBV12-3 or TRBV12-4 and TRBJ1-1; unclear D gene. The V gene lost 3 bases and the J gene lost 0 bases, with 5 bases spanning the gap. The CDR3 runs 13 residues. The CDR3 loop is CASSFSVNTEAFF. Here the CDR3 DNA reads TGTGCCAGCAGTTTTTCGGTGAACACTGAAGCTTTCTTT.

The CDR3, as DNA: TGTGCCTGGAGTGTACTGGGGGCGGGGGCGATGGACACTGAAGCTTTCTTT. Protein sequence: CAWSVLGAGAMDTEAFF. The chain employs TRBV30 and TRBJ1-1, with D possibly matching TRBD1 (6 bases). CDR1 and CDR2 from the germline V gene are GTSNPN and SVGIG (reference sequence). The CDR3 has 17 amino acids. V was shortened by 0 bases and J by 3 bases, with 20 bases between the two germline ends.

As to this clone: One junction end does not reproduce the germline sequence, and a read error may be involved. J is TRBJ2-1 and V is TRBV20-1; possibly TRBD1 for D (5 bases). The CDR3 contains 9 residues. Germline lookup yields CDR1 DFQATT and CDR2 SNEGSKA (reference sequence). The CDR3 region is CSARDPGLF. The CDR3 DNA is TGCAGTGCTAGAGACCCAGGGCTCTTC.

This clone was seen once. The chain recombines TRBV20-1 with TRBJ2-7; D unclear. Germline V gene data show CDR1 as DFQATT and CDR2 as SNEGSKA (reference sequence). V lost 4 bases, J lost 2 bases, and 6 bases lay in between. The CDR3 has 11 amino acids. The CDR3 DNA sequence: TGCAGTGCTACCATTACCTACGAGCAGTACTTC. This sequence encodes CSATITYEQYF.

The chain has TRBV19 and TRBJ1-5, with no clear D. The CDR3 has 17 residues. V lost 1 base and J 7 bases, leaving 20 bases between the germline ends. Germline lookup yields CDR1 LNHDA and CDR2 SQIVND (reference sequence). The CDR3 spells CASSIVGTSLRQQPQHF. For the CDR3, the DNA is TGTGCCAGTAGTATAGTCGGAACATCCCTACGGCAACAGCCCCAGCATTTT.

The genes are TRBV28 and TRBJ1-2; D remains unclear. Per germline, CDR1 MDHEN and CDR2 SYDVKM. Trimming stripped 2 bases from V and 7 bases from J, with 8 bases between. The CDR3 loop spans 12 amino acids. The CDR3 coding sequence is TGTGCCAGCAGTTTAAAGGGCTCTGGCTACACCTTC. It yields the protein CASSLKGSGYTF.

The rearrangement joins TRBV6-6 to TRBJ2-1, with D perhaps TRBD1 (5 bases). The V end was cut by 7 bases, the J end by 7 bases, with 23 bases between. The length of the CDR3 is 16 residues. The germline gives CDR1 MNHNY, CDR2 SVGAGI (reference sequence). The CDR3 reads CASTLPTVSDHNEQFF. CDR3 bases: TGTGCCAGCACCCTACCGACAGTCTCGGACCATAATGAGCAGTTCTTC.

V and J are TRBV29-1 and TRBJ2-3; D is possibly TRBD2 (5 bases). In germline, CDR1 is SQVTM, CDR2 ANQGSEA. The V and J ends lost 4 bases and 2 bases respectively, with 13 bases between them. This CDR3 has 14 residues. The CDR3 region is CSVGGLTDTDTQYF. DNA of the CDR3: TGCAGCGTTGGAGGACTTACCGACACAGATACGCAGTATTTT.

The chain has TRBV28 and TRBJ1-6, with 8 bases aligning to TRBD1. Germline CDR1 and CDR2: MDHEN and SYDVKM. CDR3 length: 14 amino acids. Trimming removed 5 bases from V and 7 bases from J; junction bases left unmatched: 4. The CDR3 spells CASSITGGNSPLHF. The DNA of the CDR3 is TGTGCCAGCAGTATTACAGGGGGGAATTCACCCCTCCACTTT.

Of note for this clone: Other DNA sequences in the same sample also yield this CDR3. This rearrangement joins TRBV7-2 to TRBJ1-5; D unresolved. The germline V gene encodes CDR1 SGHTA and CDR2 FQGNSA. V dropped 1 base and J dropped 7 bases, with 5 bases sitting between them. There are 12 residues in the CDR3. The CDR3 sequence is CASSLVGQPQHF. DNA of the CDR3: TGTGCCAGCAGCTTAGTGGGGCAGCCCCAGCATTTT.

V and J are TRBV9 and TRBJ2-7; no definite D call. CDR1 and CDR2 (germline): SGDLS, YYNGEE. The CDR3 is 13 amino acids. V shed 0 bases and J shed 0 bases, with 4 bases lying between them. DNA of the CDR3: TGTGCCAGCAGCGTAGGAAACTCCTACGAGCAGTACTTC. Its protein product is CASSVGNSYEQYF.

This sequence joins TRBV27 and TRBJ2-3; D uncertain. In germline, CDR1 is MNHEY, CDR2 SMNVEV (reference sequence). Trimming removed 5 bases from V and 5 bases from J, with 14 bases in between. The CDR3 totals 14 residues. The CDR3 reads CASSLNPSGDTQYF. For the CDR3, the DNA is TGTGCCAGCAGTCTTAACCCGAGTGGAGATACGCAGTATTTT.

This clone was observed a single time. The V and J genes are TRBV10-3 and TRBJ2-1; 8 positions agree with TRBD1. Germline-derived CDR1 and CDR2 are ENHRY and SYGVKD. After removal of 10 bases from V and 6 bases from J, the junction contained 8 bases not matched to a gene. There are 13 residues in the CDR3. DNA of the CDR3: TGTGCCACTGACAGGGGCCAGGTCAATGAGCAGTTCTTC. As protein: CATDRGQVNEQFF.

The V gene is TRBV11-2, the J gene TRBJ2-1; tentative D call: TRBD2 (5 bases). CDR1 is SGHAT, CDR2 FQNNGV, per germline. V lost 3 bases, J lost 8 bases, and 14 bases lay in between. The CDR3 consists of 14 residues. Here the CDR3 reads CASSFSTPGDEQFF. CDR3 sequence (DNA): TGTGCCAGCAGCTTCTCGACTCCCGGGGATGAGCAGTTCTTC.

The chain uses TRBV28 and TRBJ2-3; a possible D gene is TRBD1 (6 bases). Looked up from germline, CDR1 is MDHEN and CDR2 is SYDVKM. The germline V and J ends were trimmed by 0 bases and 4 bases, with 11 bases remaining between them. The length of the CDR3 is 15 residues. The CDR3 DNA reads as TGTGCCAGCAGTTTATGGACAGGCCCCCCAGATACGCAGTATTTT. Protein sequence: CASSLWTGPPDTQYF.

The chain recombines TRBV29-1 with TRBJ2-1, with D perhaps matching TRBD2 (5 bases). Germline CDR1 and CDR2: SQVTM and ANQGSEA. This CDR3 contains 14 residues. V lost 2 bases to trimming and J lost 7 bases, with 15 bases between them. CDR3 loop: CSVEPGSRGNEQFF. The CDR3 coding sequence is TGCAGCGTTGAACCCGGGTCCCGAGGGAATGAGCAGTTCTTC.